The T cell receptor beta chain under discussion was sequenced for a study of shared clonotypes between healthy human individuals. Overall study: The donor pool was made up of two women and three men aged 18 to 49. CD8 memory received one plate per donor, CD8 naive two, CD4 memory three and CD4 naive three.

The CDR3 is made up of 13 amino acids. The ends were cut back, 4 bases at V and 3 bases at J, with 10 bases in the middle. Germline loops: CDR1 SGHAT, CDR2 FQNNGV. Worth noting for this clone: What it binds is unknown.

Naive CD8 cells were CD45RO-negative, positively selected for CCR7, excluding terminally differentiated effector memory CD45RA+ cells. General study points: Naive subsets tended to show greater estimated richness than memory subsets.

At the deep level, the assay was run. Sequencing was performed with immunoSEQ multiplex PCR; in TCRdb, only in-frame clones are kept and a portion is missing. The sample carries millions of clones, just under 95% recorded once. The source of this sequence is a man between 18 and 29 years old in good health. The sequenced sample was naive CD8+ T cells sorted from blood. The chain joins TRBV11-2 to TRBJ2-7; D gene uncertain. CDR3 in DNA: TGTGCCAGCAGCTGGGCCTGGGACTACGAGCAGTACTTC. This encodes CASSWAWDYEQYF.